The 13 T cell receptor beta chains in this list originate from one sample, sequenced in a study of human CD8 memory T cell subsets. Production of TCR beta libraries used UMI-labeled 5' RACE as the method. TCRdb re-called the 5' RACE reads and shows each CDR3 protein once, DNA omitted. In all, the sample yields over 10,000 distinct CDR3 sequences. The specimen sequenced was CD8+ T cells from PBMCs. The receptors here all came from a human donor in good health.

V gene TRBV19 combines with J gene TRBJ1-2; lacking DNA, the TRBD1 call made by TCRdb goes unchecked. Per germline, CDR1 LNHDA and CDR2 SQIVND (reference sequence). The CDR3 runs 17 residues. The CDR3 region is CASSIGTGYGHPGGYTF.

V usage is TRBV27 and J usage is TRBJ2-1; TCRdb selects TRBD1, and the lack of DNA leaves this call unchecked. CDR1 MNHEY and CDR2 SMNVEV come from the germline V gene (reference sequence). This CDR3 has 16 residues. CDR3 sequence: CASSIIAGTGGDEQFF.

The chain is built from TRBV21-1 and TRBJ2-5; TCRdb calls TRBD2, which cannot be checked without DNA. TRBV21-1 is given as a pseudogene. The CDR3 spans 13 residues. The CDR3 region is CASVAETQETQYF.

This chain joins TRBV18 and TRBJ2-7. This CDR3 has 13 amino acids. In germline, CDR1 is KGHSH, CDR2 LQKENI. The CDR3 loop is CASLGRNSYEQYF.

The V call is TRBV7-9, the J call TRBJ2-3; the TCRdb call, TRBD2, lacks DNA for checking. There are 15 residues in the CDR3. The germline V gene has CDR1 SEHNR and CDR2 FQNEAQ (reference sequence). CDR3: CASSLAEGVSDTQYF.

The CDR3 spells CASIGLAGGNEQFF. The gene calls are TRBV27 and TRBJ2-1; TCRdb selects TRBD2, and the lack of DNA leaves this call unchecked. This CDR3 is 14 amino acids long. CDR1 and CDR2 from the germline V gene are MNHEY and SMNVEV (reference sequence).

The chain employs TRBV7-9 and TRBJ2-5. CDR1 is SEHNR and CDR2 is FQNEAQ in the germline V gene (reference sequence). The CDR3 spans 13 residues. The CDR3 protein is CASSLEGRETQYF. Full variable domain (outside the CDR3, taken from reference TRBV7-9 and TRBJ2-5): DTGVSQNPRHKITKRGQNVTFRCDPISEHNRLYWYRQTLGQGPEFLTYFQNEAQLEKSRLLSDRFSAERPKGSFSTLEIQRTEQGDSAMYLCASSLEGRETQYFGPGTRLLVL.

This chain joins TRBV28 and TRBJ2-7; as DNA is missing, the TRBD1 call by TCRdb cannot be tested. This CDR3 has 17 amino acids. The germline CDR1 and CDR2 sequences are MDHEN and SYDVKM. CDR3 amino acids: CASSLLIGTGDPYEQYF.

The rearrangement uses TRBV20-1 and TRBJ2-1; without DNA, the TCRdb call of TRBD2 cannot be checked. The V gene's germline CDR1 is DFQATT and CDR2 SNEGSKA (reference sequence). The CDR3 covers 15 residues. CDR3 loop: CSARDLAGGLNEQFF.

V is TRBV7-2 and J is TRBJ2-2; TCRdb names TRBD2, which stays unverified in the absence of DNA. This CDR3 is 14 amino acids long. Germline-derived CDR1 and CDR2 are SGHTA and FQGNSA. The chain's CDR3 is CASSLGTSVGELFF.

The chain has TRBV20-1 and TRBJ2-1; TCRdb indicates TRBD1, and absent DNA this call remains unverified. CDR3 length: 15 amino acids. Per the germline V gene, CDR1 is DFQATT and CDR2 is SNEGSKA (reference sequence). The CDR3 protein is CSARDLTGDYNEQFF.

The chain employs TRBV12-3 or TRBV12-4 and TRBJ2-1; without DNA, the TCRdb call of TRBD2 cannot be checked. The CDR3 is 17 residues long. The CDR3: CASMPGLAGDPYNEQFF.

The V and J genes are TRBV7-9 and TRBJ2-7. Germline V CDR1 and CDR2: SEHNR, FQNEAQ (reference sequence). The CDR3 is made up of 12 amino acids. The CDR3 is CASSLFGSEQYF.